In this sample, the clone carrying this T cell receptor beta chain turned up a few times. What it binds is not known. The sample is drawn from a study of T cell repertoires in cytomegalovirus infection. Background on the study: The authors relied on CMV epitopes, both recently identified HLA-C-restricted and well-studied HLA-B-restricted.

TCRdb independently ran MiXCR on the reads; one entry per CDR3 protein. The sample lists a few hundred thousand distinct CDR3 sequences; under 45% were seen once. The ends were cut back, 6 bases at V and 4 bases at J, with 15 bases in the middle. The CDR3 covers 14 residues. CDR1 and CDR2 from the germline V gene are MNHEY and SVGAGI. The receptor comes from a human donor in good health (CMV status not recorded). Some clones in this sample may be carry-over from other donors' samples. Source: cultured PBMCs, taken from culture after CMV antigen stimulation. The V and J genes are TRBV6-5 and TRBJ1-2; D remains unclear. In DNA, the CDR3 is TGTGCCAGCAGGCGGCAGGCGGGGATCTATGGCTACACCTTC. The encoded protein is CASRRQAGIYGYTF.